This T cell receptor (beta chain) is from a study of regulatory T cells in long-lasting Graves disease. This clonotype was found many times. Its antigen is not identified. Time point of the sample: persistent/refractory GD, antithyroid drugs over 5 years with positive TRAb. RNA from PBMCs was the source of the TCR library. General observations from the study: The number of shared public clonotypes was higher in persistent patients (approximately 3,000) than new patients (roughly 970). Under persistent disease, TRBV28, TRBJ1-2 and TRBJ2-5 were used preferentially.

This CDR3 contains 15 residues. Per the germline V gene, CDR1 is SNHLY and CDR2 is FYNNEI. The J segment lost 2 bases and the V segment lost 2 bases, leaving 5 bases of the junction unmatched. For TCR beta, libraries came from iRepertoire HTBI primers and Arm-PCR of CDR3 regions. MiXCR, applied by TCRdb to the multiplex PCR reads, yields one record per CDR3 protein. Of some 420,000 distinct CDR3 sequences in the sample, under 25% were seen once. Sample: peripheral blood mononuclear cells (PBMCs), taken when the disease was refractory, from a patient treated with antithyroid drugs. The receptor's source is a female donor with Graves disease. The chain has TRBV2 and TRBJ2-7; 8 bases fit TRBD2. CDR3 sequence: CASSESSGDTYEQYF. As DNA, the CDR3 is TGTGCCAGCAGTGAAAGTAGCGGGGACACCTACGAGCAGTACTTC.